This T cell receptor (beta chain) was identified in a study of blood T cell repertoires in COVID-19 (dated by TCRdb to 2019 to 2021). With respect to the entire study: Samples covering the acute and convalescent phases of COVID-19 were provided by collaborators in the United States, Italy and Spain. The prospective study material was composed of cDNA or gDNA derived from T cells, B-cell-depleted T cells, or PBMCs. Deeply sampled blood TCRbeta repertoires from subjects exposed to, actively infected with, or recovered from COVID-19 were included in the dataset. The repertoires were released in a freely available public database meant as a resource for research on the immune response to SARS-CoV-2. Samples came from the ongoing ImmuneRACE study (first 160 participants) plus 1,254 subjects from 6 global collaborators. The sample metadata nearly always contained a de-identified subject ID, COVID-19 status, age in years and sex. Where available, HLA class I and class II types were obtained from metadata supplied by the sample provider rather than from assay-based typing.

What the study reported, not specific to this receptor: The quantity of clinical and demographic metadata differed by source and by participant and was supplied without curation.

Each collaborating institution followed its own protocols to collect whole blood in K2EDTA tubes. For TCRbeta analysis, collaborator samples were shipped as frozen whole blood, as isolated PBMCs, or as DNA extracted from either sample type. The immunoSEQ Assay, a bias-controlled multiplex PCR, was used to amplify TCRbeta CDR3 regions from genomic DNA. The original pipeline was this. The number of nucleated cells in each sample was estimated by amplification of reference gene primers within the assay. To quantify the absolute abundance of each unique TCRbeta CDR3 rearrangement, sequence reads were collapsed and filtered. Productive Simpson clonality was computed per sample as the square root of Simpson's diversity index over productive rearrangements. Imported from immuneACCESS, the table was reduced by TCRdb to in-frame sequences with V and J called. These copies leave out some clones; in studies compared against another copy, an unresolved V gene accounts for under half, and the cause of the remainder is not known. V and J calls and clone size are given by that table; D and trimming were obtained from the DNA. In all, the sample holds about 260,000 clones, and 75% to 90% of those were seen once. Roughly 1.8% of the sample belongs to the ten largest clones.

The CDR3 has 15 amino acids, counting the end cysteine and phenylalanine. The kept DNA is CDR3 alone, 45 bases in frame from the first base. V is pruned by 4 bases and J by 4 bases, leaving 9 bases of the junction without a gene match. CDR1 and CDR2 are read off the germline V gene as SGDLS and YYNGEE. Comment on this clone: Its antigen is unknown. The sample holds no much larger clone one base away, and base qualities are not on file.

The sequence came from a man aged 25 to 40 with active or convalescent COVID-19. The chain was built from TRBV9 and TRBJ1-2; 8 of the junction bases match TRBD1. Sequenced material: peripheral blood. DNA sequence: TGTGCCAGCAGCCACGGACAGGGAGGGATCTATGGCTACACCTTC. This encodes CASSHGQGGIYGYTF.